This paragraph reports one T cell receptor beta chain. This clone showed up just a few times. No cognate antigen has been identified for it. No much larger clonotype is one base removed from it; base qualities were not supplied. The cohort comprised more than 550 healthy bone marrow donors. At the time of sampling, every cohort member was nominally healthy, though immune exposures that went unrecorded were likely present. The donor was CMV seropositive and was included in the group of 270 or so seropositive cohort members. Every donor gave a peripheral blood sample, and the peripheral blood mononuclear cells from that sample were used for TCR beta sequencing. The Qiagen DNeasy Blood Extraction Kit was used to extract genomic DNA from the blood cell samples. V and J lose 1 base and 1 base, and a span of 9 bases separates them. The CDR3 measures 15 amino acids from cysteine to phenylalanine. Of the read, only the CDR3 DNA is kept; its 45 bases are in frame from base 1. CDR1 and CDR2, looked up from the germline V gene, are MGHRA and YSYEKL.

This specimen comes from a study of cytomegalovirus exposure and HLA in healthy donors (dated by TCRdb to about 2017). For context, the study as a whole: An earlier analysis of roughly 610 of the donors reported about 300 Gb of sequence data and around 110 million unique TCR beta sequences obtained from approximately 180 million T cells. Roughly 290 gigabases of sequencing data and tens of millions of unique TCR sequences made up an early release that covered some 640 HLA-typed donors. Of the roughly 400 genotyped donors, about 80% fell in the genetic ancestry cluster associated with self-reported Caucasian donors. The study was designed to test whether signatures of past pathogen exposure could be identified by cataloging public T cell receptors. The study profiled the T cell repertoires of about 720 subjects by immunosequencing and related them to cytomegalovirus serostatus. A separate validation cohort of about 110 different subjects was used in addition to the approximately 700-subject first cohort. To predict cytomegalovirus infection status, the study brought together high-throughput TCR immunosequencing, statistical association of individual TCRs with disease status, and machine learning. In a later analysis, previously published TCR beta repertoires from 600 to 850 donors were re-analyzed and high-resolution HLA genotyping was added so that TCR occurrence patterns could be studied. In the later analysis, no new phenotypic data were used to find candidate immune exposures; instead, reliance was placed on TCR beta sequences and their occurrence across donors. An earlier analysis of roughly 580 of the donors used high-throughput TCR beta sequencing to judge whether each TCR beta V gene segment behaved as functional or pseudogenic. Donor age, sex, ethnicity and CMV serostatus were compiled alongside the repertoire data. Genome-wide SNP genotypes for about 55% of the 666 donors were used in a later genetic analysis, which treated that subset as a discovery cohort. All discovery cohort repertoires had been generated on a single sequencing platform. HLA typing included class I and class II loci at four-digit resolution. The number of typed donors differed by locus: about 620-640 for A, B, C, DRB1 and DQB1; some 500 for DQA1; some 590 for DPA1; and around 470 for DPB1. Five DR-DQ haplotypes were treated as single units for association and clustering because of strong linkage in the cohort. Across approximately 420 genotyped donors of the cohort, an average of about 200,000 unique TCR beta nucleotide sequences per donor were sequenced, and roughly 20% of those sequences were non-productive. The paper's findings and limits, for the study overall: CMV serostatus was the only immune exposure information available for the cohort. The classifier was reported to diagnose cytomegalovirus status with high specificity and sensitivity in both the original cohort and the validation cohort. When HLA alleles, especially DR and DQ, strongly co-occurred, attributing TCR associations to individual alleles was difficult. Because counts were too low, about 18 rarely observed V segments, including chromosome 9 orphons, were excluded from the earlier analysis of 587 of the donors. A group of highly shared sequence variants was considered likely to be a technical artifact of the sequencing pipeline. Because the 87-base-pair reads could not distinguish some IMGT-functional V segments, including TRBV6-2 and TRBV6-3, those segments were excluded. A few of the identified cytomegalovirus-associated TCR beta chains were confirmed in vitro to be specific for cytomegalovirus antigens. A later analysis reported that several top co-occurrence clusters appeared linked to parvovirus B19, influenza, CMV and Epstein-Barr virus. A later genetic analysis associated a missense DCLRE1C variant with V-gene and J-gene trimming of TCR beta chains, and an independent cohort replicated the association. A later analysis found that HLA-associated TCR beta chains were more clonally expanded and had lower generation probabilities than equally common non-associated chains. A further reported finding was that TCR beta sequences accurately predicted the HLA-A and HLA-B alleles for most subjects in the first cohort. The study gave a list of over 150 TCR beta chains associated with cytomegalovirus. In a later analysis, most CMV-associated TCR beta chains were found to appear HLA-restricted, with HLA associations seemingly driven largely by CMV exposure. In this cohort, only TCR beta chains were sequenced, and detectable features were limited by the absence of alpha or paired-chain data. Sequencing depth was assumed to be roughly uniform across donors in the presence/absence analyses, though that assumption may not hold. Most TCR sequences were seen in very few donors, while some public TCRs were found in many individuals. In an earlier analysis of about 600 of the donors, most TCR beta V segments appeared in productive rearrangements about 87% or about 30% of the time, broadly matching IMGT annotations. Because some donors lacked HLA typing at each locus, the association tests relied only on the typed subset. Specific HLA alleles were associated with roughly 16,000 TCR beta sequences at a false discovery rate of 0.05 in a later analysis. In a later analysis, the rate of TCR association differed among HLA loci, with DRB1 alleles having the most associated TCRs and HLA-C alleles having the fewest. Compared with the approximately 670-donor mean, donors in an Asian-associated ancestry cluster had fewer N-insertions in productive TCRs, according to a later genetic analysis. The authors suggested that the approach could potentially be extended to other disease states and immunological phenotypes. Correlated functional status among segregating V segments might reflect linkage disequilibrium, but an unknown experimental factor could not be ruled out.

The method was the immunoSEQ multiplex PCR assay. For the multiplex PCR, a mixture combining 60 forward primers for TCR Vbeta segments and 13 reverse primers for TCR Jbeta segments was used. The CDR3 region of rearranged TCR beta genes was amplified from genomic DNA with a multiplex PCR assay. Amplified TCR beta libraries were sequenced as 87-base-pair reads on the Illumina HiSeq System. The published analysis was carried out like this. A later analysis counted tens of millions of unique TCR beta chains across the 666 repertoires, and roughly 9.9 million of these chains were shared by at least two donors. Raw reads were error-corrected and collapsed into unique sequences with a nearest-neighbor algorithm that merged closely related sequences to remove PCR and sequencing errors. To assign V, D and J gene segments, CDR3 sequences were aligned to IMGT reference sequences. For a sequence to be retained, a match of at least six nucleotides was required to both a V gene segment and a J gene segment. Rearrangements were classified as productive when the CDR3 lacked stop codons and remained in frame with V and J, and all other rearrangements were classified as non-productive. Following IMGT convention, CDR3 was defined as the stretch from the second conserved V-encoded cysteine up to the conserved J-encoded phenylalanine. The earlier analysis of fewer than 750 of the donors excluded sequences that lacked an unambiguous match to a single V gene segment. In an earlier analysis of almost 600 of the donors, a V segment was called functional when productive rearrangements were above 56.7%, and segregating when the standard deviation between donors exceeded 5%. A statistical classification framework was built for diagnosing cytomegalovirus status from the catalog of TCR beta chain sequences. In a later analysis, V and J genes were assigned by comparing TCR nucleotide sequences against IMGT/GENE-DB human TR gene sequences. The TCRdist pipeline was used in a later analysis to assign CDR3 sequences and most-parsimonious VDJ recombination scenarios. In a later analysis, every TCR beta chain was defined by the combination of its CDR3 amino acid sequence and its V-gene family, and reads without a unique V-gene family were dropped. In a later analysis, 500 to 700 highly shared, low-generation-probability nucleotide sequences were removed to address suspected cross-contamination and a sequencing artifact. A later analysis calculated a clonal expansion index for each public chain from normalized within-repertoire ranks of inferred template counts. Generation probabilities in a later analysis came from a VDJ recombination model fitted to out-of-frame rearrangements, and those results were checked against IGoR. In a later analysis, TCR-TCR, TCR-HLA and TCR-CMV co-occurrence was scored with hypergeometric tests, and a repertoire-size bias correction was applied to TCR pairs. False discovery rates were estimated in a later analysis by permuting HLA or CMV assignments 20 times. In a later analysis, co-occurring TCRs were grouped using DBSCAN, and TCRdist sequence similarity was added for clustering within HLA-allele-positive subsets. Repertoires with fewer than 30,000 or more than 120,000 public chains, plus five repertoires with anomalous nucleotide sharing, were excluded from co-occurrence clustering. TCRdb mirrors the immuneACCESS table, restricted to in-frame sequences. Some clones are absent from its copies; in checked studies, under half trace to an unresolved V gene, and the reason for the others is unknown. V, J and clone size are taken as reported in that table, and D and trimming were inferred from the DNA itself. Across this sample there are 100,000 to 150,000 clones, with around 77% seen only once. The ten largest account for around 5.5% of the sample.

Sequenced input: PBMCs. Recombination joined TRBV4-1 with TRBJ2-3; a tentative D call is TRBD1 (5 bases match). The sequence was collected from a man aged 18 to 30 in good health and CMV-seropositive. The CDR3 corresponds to CASSQVFRGTDTQYF. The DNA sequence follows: TGCGCCAGCAGCCAAGTTTTCAGGGGCACAGATACGCAGTATTTT.